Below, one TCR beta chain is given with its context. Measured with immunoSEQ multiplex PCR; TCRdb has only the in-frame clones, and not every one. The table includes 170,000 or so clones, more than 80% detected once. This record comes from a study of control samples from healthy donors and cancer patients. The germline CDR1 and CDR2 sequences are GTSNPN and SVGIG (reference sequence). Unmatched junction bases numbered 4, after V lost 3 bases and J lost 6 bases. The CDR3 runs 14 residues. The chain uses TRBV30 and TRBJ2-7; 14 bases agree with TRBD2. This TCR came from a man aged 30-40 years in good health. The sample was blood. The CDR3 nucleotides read TGTGCCTGGAGGCGGGGACTAGCGGGAGTCGAGCAGTACTTC. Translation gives CAWRRGLAGVEQYF.